These 11 T cell receptor beta chains were sequenced from one sample in a study of blood T cell repertoires in COVID-19. Assay used: immunoSEQ multiplex PCR; TCRdb lists only in-frame clones, some missing. The sample contains some 320,000 clones, roughly 85% of which appear only once. The sample consisted of PBMCs or T cells enriched from blood (not recorded which). The source is a woman in her twenties or thirties who had been exposed to COVID-19.

There are a few counts of this clone. The chain combines TRBV27 with TRBJ2-5, with 7 positions matching TRBD1. This CDR3 is 15 amino acids long. V lost 1 base, J lost 5 bases, and 7 bases stayed unmatched. The V gene's germline CDR1 is MNHEY and CDR2 SMNVEV (reference sequence). As DNA, the CDR3 is TGTGCCAGCAGTTTATACAGGGGAAGACGCGAGACCCAGTACTTC. Translating gives CASSLYRGRRETQYF.

The V call is TRBV6-5, the J call TRBJ1-4; the match to TRBD1 covers 7 bases. CDR3 size: 16 residues. V lost 4 bases, J lost 10 bases, and 15 bases stayed unmatched. Germline V gene data show CDR1 as MNHEY and CDR2 as SVGAGI. The CDR3 spells CASSSSFQGQSGKLFF. CDR3 coding DNA: TGTGCCAGCAGTTCTTCCTTTCAGGGACAGTCGGGAAAACTGTTTTTT.

To note about this clone: This specimen includes other DNA sequences encoding the same CDR3. V usage is TRBV12-3 or TRBV12-4 and J usage is TRBJ2-7, with a weak D call TRBD1 (5 bases). CDR3 length: 13 residues. Trimming took 3 bases from V and 2 from J, leaving 8 bases between them. In nucleotides, the CDR3 is TGTGCCAGCAGTTTGGGGCAGACCTACGAGCAGTACTTC. Translated: CASSLGQTYEQYF.

CDR3 nucleotides: TGTGCCAGCAGCTCGCGGGTCACAGATACGCAGTATTTT. Translating it yields CASSSRVTDTQYF. V usage is TRBV12-3 or TRBV12-4 and J usage is TRBJ2-3, with D possibly being TRBD2 (5 bases). Trimming removed 6 bases from V and 2 bases from J, with 9 bases in between. The CDR3 has 13 residues.

This sequence joins TRBV5-4 and TRBJ2-1; 10 bases are shared with TRBD2. This CDR3 is 14 amino acids long. The V gene end was trimmed by 5 bases and the J gene end by 8 bases; junction bases not matched to a gene: 7. Germline loops: CDR1 SGHNT, CDR2 YYREEE (reference sequence). The CDR3 spells CASSYGTSVDEQFF. CDR3 sequence (DNA): TGTGCCAGCAGTTATGGGACTAGCGTCGATGAGCAGTTCTTC.

The V and J genes are TRBV3-1 (or the pseudogene TRBV3-2) and TRBJ1-4; 8 nucleotides match TRBD1. CDR3 size: 17 residues. Germline CDR1 reads LGHDT; CDR2 reads YNNKEL (reference sequence). V was pared by 5 bases and J by 7 bases, with 15 bases of the junction left unmatched. The CDR3 region is CASSYTPGQGPFEKLFF. The CDR3 DNA reads as TGTGCCAGCAGCTATACACCTGGACAGGGACCGTTTGAAAAACTGTTTTTT.

The gene calls are TRBV5-8 and TRBJ2-3; a possible D gene is TRBD2 (5 bases). The CDR3 is 11 amino acids. V lost 1 base and J 12 bases, leaving 9 bases between the germline ends. Germline CDR1 reads SGHTS; CDR2 reads YDEGEE. CDR3 bases: TGTGCCAGCAGCTTGAGGCCTAGCCAGTATTTT. This gives the protein CASSLRPSQYF.

This chain uses TRBV18 with TRBJ1-3, with 7 bases fitting TRBD1. Trimming removed 6 bases from V and 1 base from J; junction bases left unmatched: 6. CDR1 is KGHSH, CDR2 LQKENI, per germline. This CDR3 comprises 15 residues. The CDR3 protein is CASSRQGTSGNTIYF. The CDR3 DNA reads TGTGCCAGCTCTCGACAGGGAACTTCTGGAAACACCATATATTTT.

The rearrangement uses TRBV2 and TRBJ1-1; D unclear. Germline V gene lookup returns CDR1 SNHLY and CDR2 FYNNEI. V was shortened by 7 bases and J by 5 bases, with 8 bases between the two germline ends. The CDR3 extends over 11 amino acids. Here the CDR3 DNA reads TGTGCCAGCACCAGTAAAACTGAAGCTTTCTTT. This codes for CASTSKTEAFF. Drawing the rest from reference TRBV2 and TRBJ1-1, the complete variable domain is EPEVTQTPSHQVTQMGQEVILRCVPISNHLYFYWYRQILGQKVEFLVSFYNNEISEKSEIFDDQFSVERPDGSNFTLKIRSTKLEDSAMYFCASTSKTEAFFGQGTRLTVV.

The chain recombines TRBV9 with TRBJ1-2; 8 bases align to TRBD1. The CDR3 spans 14 residues. Germline trimming cut 0 bases from V and 4 bases from J; bases unmatched to any gene: 2. Germline assignment: CDR1 SGDLS and CDR2 YYNGEE. The CDR3 coding sequence is TGTGCCAGCAGCGTAGGGACAGGGACCTATGGCTACACCTTC. It is translated as CASSVGTGTYGYTF.

The J gene is TRBJ1-2, the V gene TRBV14, with TRBD1 matching 7 bases. The V gene's germline CDR1 is SGHDN and CDR2 FVKESK. The CDR3 spans 14 residues. Germline trimming cut 4 bases from V and 4 bases from J; bases unmatched to any gene: 6. CDR3 coding DNA: TGTGCCAGCAGCCCGCACCGGGACAGCTATGGCTACACCTTC. As protein: CASSPHRDSYGYTF.